A selection of T cell receptor beta chains follows, all from one sample in a study of blood T cell repertoires in COVID-19. Repertoires were generated with immunoSEQ multiplex PCR, while TCRdb's copy carries only in-frame clones and drops some. The sample carries approximately 230,000 clones, 85% to 90% recorded once. The sequenced sample was PBMCs or T cells enriched from blood (not recorded which). These receptors were obtained from a man aged 18 to 29 who had recovered from COVID-19. Both conserved end residues are part of each CDR3. Fields, in order: clone size, J gene, V gene, CDR3 protein. Only some rows state a clone size, as once, few, many or a class for expanded clones.

>-|TRBJ2-1|TRBV3-1/TRBV3-2
CASSRQLAGGFEQFF
>-|TRBJ1-1|TRBV12-3/TRBV12-4
CASSFDTEAFF
>-|TRBJ1-4|TRBV2
CASKGTANEKLFF
>-|TRBJ1-3|TRBV29-1
CSVDGGLSGNTIYF
>-|TRBJ1-4|TRBV7-3
CASSLRADRGEEATNEKLFF
>-|TRBJ2-5|TRBV5-4
CASSYLAGEEETQYF
>-|TRBJ2-6|TRBV3-1/TRBV3-2
CASSQSPQAGGANVLTF
>-|TRBJ2-5|TRBV15
CATSRVGGRRETQYF
>-|TRBJ2-3|TRBV28
CASSYIDSSTDTQYF
>-|TRBJ1-4|TRBV2
CASSGRGGGEKLFF
>-|TRBJ2-7|TRBV20-1
CSASPIAGGRYEQYF
>-|TRBJ1-2|TRBV6-5
CASRLSGGDGYTF
>-|TRBJ1-3|TRBV6-5
CASSYLGQGNTIYF
>-|TRBJ2-1|TRBV7-9
CASSPAGGDEQFF
>-|TRBJ2-7|TRBV7-6
CASSPGTGVSYEQYF
>-|TRBJ2-3|TRBV4-1
CASSQGMQVGTDTQYF
>-|TRBJ2-2|TRBV5-6
CASSLLTGELFF
>-|TRBJ1-2|TRBV14
CASSQGRGYGYTF
>-|TRBJ2-1|TRBV19
CASSGADEQFF
>-|TRBJ1-6|TRBV6-5
CASKTGNSPLHF
>-|TRBJ1-4|TRBV10-3
CAIRPGTGDEKLFF
>-|TRBJ1-5|TRBV25-1
CASSPPGWRGQPQHF
>-|TRBJ2-7|TRBV6-1
CASSEGTSGRPSSYEQYF
>-|TRBJ2-2|TRBV30
CAWSTGQGATGELFF
>once|TRBJ2-5|TRBV28
CASSLRGVQETQYF